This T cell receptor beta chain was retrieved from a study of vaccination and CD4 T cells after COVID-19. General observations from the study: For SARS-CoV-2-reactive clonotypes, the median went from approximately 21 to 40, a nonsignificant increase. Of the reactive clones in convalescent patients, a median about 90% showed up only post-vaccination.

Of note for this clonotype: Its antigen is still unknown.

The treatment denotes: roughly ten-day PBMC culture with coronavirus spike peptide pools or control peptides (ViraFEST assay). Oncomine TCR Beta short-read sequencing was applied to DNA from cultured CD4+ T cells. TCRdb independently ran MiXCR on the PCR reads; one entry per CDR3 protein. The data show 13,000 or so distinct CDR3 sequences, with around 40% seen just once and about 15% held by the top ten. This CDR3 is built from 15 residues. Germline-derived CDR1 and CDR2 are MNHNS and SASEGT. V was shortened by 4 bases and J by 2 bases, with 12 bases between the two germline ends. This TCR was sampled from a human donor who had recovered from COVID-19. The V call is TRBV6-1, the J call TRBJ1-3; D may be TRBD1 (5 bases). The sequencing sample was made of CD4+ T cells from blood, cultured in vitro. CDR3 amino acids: CASSAPRGTGNTIYF. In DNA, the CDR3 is TGTGCCAGCAGTGCCCCCCGGGGGACTGGAAACACCATATATTTT.